These 25 T cell receptor beta chains were sequenced from one sample in a study of OX40 agonist ivuxolimab in advanced cancers. Clones were read by immunoSEQ multiplex PCR, and TCRdb kept only the in-frame ones, dropping some. This table has approximately 61,000 clones, about nine tenths appearing once. The material was CD4+ or CD8+ T cells sorted from blood, obtained in a trial of the OX40 agonist ivuxolimab. Receptors were obtained from an adult with an advanced solid tumor such as melanoma, head and neck, liver or kidney cancer.

The J gene is TRBJ1-1, the V gene TRBV30; D ambiguous. Looked up from germline, CDR1 is GTSNPN and CDR2 is SVGIG (reference sequence). This CDR3 comprises 12 residues. V was cut by 2 bases and J by 4 bases, with 8 bases left in between. This chain's CDR3 is CAWSQTRTEAFF. Written as DNA, the CDR3 is TGTGCCTGGAGTCAGACCCGCACTGAAGCTTTCTTT.

The rearrangement links TRBV5-1 to TRBJ1-1, with unresolved D. The V and J ends lost 2 bases and 3 bases respectively, with 8 bases between them. Germline V gene data show CDR1 as SGHRS and CDR2 as YFSETQ. CDR3 length: 13 residues. The CDR3 DNA is TGCGCCAGCAGCTTTACAGCGGACACTGAAGCTTTCTTT. It is translated as CASSFTADTEAFF.

The rearrangement links TRBV2 to TRBJ1-2, with D maybe TRBD1 (5 bases). The CDR3 has 11 amino acids. In germline, CDR1 is SNHLY, CDR2 FYNNEI. The V end lost 7 bases, the J end lost 7 bases, and 10 bases lay between the germline ends. CDR3 nucleotides: TGTGCCAGCAAGGGACTACTTGGCTACACCTTC. It specifies CASKGLLGYTF. The complete variable domain, with remaining parts taken from reference TRBV2 and TRBJ1-2, reads EPEVTQTPSHQVTQMGQEVILRCVPISNHLYFYWYRQILGQKVEFLVSFYNNEISEKSEIFDDQFSVERPDGSNFTLKIRSTKLEDSAMYFCASKGLLGYTFGSGTRLTVV.

This chain links TRBV15 with TRBJ2-7; TRBD1 is a possible D gene (6 bases). V lost 2 bases, J lost 3 bases, and 11 bases lay in between. This CDR3 comprises 14 residues. In germline, CDR1 is LNHNV, CDR2 YYDKDF (reference sequence). As DNA, the CDR3 is TGTGCCACCAGCAGACCGGGACATAACTACGAGCAGTACTTC. Amino acids: CATSRPGHNYEQYF. Supplemented by reference TRBV15 and TRBJ2-7, the full variable domain reads DAMVIQNPRYQVTQFGKPVTLSCSQTLNHNVMYWYQQKSSQAPKLLFHYYDKDFNNEADTPDNFQSRRPNTSFCFLDIRSPGLGDTAMYLCATSRPGHNYEQYFGPGTRLTVT.

The V gene is TRBV5-5, the J gene TRBJ2-4; 7 bases are a match to TRBD1. The trim removed 4 bases at V and 10 bases at J, leaving 8 bases unmatched. The CDR3 length is 13 residues. Germline V gene lookup returns CDR1 SGHKS and CDR2 YYEKEE (reference sequence). CDR3 loop: CASSPWQGVIQYF. The CDR3 DNA sequence: TGTGCCAGCAGCCCGTGGCAGGGGGTTATTCAGTACTTC.

V usage is TRBV6-6 and J usage is TRBJ2-7; D might be TRBD1 (6 bases). The length of the CDR3 is 13 residues. V was trimmed by 6 bases and J by 4 bases, leaving 13 bases between them. The germline gives CDR1 MNHNY, CDR2 SVGAGI (reference sequence). The CDR3 protein is CASSLQGGYEQYF. CDR3 sequence (DNA): TGTGCCAGCAGCTTACAGGGTGGATACGAGCAGTACTTC.

V is TRBV11-2 and J is TRBJ2-7; maybe TRBD2 (6 bases). The germline V and J ends were trimmed by 5 bases and 4 bases, with 15 bases remaining between them. CDR1 is SGHAT, CDR2 FQNNGV, per germline. The CDR3 is 14 residues long. CDR3 DNA: TGTGCCAGCAGCCCGACTAGAGGCGGGTACGAGCAGTACTTC. Protein: CASSPTRGGYEQYF.

The chain links TRBV19 to TRBJ2-5; D remains ambiguous. The CDR3 contains 11 residues. Trimming removed 5 bases from V and 5 bases from J, with 6 bases in between. Germline CDR1 LNHDA, CDR2 SQIVND (reference sequence). CDR3 sequence (DNA): TGTGCCAGTAGTGCAGGCGAGACCCAGTACTTC. Translation gives CASSAGETQYF.

V is TRBV5-6 and J is TRBJ2-1, with D tentatively TRBD2 (5 bases). Deletions cut 4 bases from V and 7 bases from J, with 12 bases between. The CDR3 covers 13 residues. CDR1 and CDR2 from the germline V gene are SGHDT and YYEEEE. CDR3 in DNA: TGTGCCAGCAGCCCTGCTACGGGGAATGAGCAGTTCTTC. Amino acid sequence: CASSPATGNEQFF.

This clone was seen only once. The chain carries TRBV5-4 and TRBJ2-2; a possible D gene is TRBD1 (6 bases). Germline lookup yields CDR1 SGHNT and CDR2 YYREEE (reference sequence). Trimming removed 3 bases from V and 1 base from J, with 10 bases in between. The CDR3 extends over 15 amino acids. The CDR3 DNA follows: TGTGCCAGCAGCTATGACAGGCGGAACACCGGGGAGCTGTTTTTT. Amino acid sequence: CASSYDRRNTGELFF.

The chain combines TRBV28 with TRBJ1-1; tentative D call: TRBD1 (5 bases). The CDR3 runs 14 residues. Germline CDR1 and CDR2: MDHEN and SYDVKM. Trimming shortened V by 8 bases and J by 0 bases, and 13 bases separated the two germline ends. The CDR3 spells CASRRGVMNTEAFF. The DNA of the CDR3 is TGTGCCAGCCGGAGAGGGGTAATGAACACTGAAGCTTTCTTT.

J is TRBJ1-3 and V is TRBV19; weak D call: TRBD1 (6 bases). V was trimmed by 3 bases and J by 8 bases, leaving 14 bases between them. The CDR3 is made up of 14 amino acids. Per germline, CDR1 LNHDA and CDR2 SQIVND (reference sequence). CDR3 sequence reads: CASSIGGAEDTIYF. In DNA form, the CDR3 reads TGTGCCAGTAGTATCGGGGGGGCTGAAGACACCATATATTTT.

There are a few counts of this clone. CDR3 residues: CASSTLTGNTGELFF. DNA of the CDR3: TGCGCCAGCAGCACCCTGACAGGGAACACCGGGGAGCTGTTTTTT. The chain employs TRBV5-1 and TRBJ2-2; TRBD1 is a possible D gene (6 bases). Looked up from germline, CDR1 is SGHRS and CDR2 is YFSETQ. With 4 bases removed from V and 1 base from J, the gap between germline ends came to 11 bases. This CDR3 contains 15 residues.

The chain has TRBV6-4 and TRBJ2-1, with a weak D call TRBD1 (5 bases). Germline CDR1 MRHNA, CDR2 SNTAGT. V shed 0 bases and J shed 2 bases, with 11 bases lying between them. The CDR3 extends over 16 amino acids. CDR3 coding DNA: TGTGCCAGCAGTGACTCTATAGGGGCCCCCTACAATGAGCAGTTCTTC. Translated, it gives CASSDSIGAPYNEQFF.

The gene calls are TRBV18 and TRBJ1-2; D gene unclear. CDR1 is KGHSH, CDR2 LQKENI, per germline. The CDR3 spans 15 residues. Trimming left V 0 bases short and J 4 bases short, with 12 bases between. Here the CDR3 reads CASSPPGRRSYGYTF. CDR3 nucleotide sequence: TGTGCCAGCTCACCACCGGGCAGGAGGAGCTATGGCTACACCTTC.

The chain links TRBV7-9 to TRBJ2-2, with D possibly being TRBD2 (6 bases). Trimming took off 1 base at V and 3 bases at J, with 21 bases between the two ends. From germline, CDR1 is SEHNR and CDR2 FQNEAQ (reference sequence). The CDR3 runs 19 residues. The CDR3 is CASSLGGTRFDLDTGELFF. CDR3 nucleotide sequence: TGTGCCAGCAGCTTAGGGGGGACTCGATTTGACCTGGACACCGGGGAGCTGTTTTTT.

The rearrangement links TRBV30 to TRBJ2-2; D gene uncertain. Looked up from germline, CDR1 is GTSNPN and CDR2 is SVGIG (reference sequence). This CDR3 region has 14 residues. V was clipped by 0 bases and J by 5 bases, with 10 bases between them. The CDR3 DNA follows: TGTGCCTGGAGTGTGGGAAGGGATACCGGGGAGCTGTTTTTT. Translation: CAWSVGRDTGELFF.

This sequence joins TRBV28 and TRBJ1-5, with 7 bases aligning to TRBD1. CDR1 and CDR2 (germline): MDHEN, SYDVKM. With 3 bases clipped from V and 2 bases from J, the junction kept 1 base outside the gene matches. CDR3 size: 14 residues. CDR3 region: CASSFTGGNQPQHF. In nucleotides, the CDR3 is TGTGCCAGCAGTTTCACAGGGGGCAATCAGCCCCAGCATTTT.

The chain has TRBV7-9 and TRBJ1-2, with TRBD1 matching 11 bases. The germline V gene encodes CDR1 SEHNR and CDR2 FQNEAQ (reference sequence). The V and J ends lost 5 bases and 9 bases, in that order; junction bases with no gene match: 11. The CDR3 is 15 amino acids. CDR3 protein: CASSKGTGGTRSYTF. The CDR3 DNA sequence: TGTGCCAGCAGCAAAGGGACAGGGGGGACTCGGAGCTACACCTTC.

In its sample, this clone was seen once. CDR3 amino acids: CASSTTGDTGELFF. CDR3 DNA: TGTGCCAGCAGCACCACAGGGGACACCGGGGAGCTGTTTTTT. The chain links TRBV28 to TRBJ2-2, with 7 nucleotides matching TRBD1. V shed 6 bases, J shed 3 bases, and the junction held 4 bases outside the gene matches. The CDR3 extends over 14 amino acids. Germline CDR1 MDHEN, CDR2 SYDVKM.

The chain recombines TRBV19 with TRBJ2-2; D is perhaps TRBD1 or TRBD2 (6 bases each). Germline V gene lookup returns CDR1 LNHDA and CDR2 SQIVND (reference sequence). The CDR3 totals 15 residues. Trimming took off 10 bases at V and 4 bases at J, with 19 bases between the two ends. The CDR3 bases are TGTGCCACAAGAAGGCGGGACACTATCACCGGGGAGCTGTTTTTT. It specifies CATRRRDTITGELFF. Supplemented by reference TRBV19 and TRBJ2-2, the full variable domain reads DGGITQSPKYLFRKEGQNVTLSCEQNLNHDAMYWYRQDPGQGLRLIYYSQIVNDFQKGDIAEGYSVSREKKESFPLTVTSAQKNPTAFYLCATRRRDTITGELFFGEGSRLTVL.

The chain has TRBV4-2 and TRBJ1-1, with D perhaps TRBD1 (6 bases). The CDR3 totals 14 residues. Deletions cut 1 base from V and 3 bases from J, with 9 bases between. Germline loops: CDR1 LGHNA, CDR2 YNFKEQ. In nucleotides, the CDR3 is TGTGCCAGCAGCCAAGTTAGGGGGTACACTGAAGCTTTCTTT. Amino acids: CASSQVRGYTEAFF.

This clone showed up just once. J is TRBJ2-2 and V is TRBV29-1, with D maybe TRBD1 (6 bases). Germline values: CDR1 SQVTM, CDR2 ANQGSEA. The length of the CDR3 is 13 residues. V was pared by 8 bases and J by 7 bases, with 17 bases between. The CDR3 bases are TGCAGCACCCGAGGCACAGGGAGCGGGGAGCTGTTTTTT. Residues: CSTRGTGSGELFF.

In DNA form, the CDR3 reads TGCGCCAGCAGCCAAGATTCCCCCGGGACAGGGTACCGGAAAGAGACCCAGTACTTC. Its translation: CASSQDSPGTGYRKETQYF. V and J are TRBV4-1 and TRBJ2-5, with 9 positions matching TRBD1. V lost 0 bases to trimming and J lost 3 bases; unmatched junction nucleotides: 14. Germline V lookup: CDR1 MGHRA, CDR2 YSYEKL. The CDR3 consists of 19 residues.

This clone is a singleton in its sample. The chain couples TRBV7-9 to TRBJ2-1; TRBD1 might be the D (5 bases). CDR3 size: 14 residues. Germline CDR1 reads SEHNR; CDR2 reads FQNEAQ (reference sequence). V dropped 2 bases and J dropped 4 bases, with 9 bases sitting between them. The CDR3 coding sequence is TGTGCCAGCAGCTTATGGGCAGGGTACAATGAGCAGTTCTTC. It encodes CASSLWAGYNEQFF.